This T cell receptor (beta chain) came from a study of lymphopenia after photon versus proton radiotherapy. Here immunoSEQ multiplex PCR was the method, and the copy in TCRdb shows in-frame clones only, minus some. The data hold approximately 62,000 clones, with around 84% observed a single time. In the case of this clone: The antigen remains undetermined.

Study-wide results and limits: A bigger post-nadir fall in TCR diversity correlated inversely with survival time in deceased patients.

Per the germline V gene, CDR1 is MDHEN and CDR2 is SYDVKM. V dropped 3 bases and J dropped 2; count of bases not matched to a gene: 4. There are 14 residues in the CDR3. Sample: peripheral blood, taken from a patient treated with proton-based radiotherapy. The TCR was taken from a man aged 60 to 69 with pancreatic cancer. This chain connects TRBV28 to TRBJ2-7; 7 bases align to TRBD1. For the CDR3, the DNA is TGTGCCAGCAGTTTTGACAGGGTACCCTACGAGCAGTACTTC. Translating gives CASSFDRVPYEQYF.